This TCR beta chain derives from a study of tumor-infiltrating lymphocytes in primary liver carcinoma. Points from the study as a whole: Overlap between tumor regions exceeded overlap of tumor with adjacent tissue or blood.

A remark on this clonotype: Its antigen is as yet unknown. The CDR3 carries no conserved terminal phenylalanine or tryptophan, so it likely arises from a read error.

The source of the blood RNA was unsorted whole blood, and germline DNA was extracted as well. Researchers generated TCR beta cDNA from approximately 450 ng of total RNA, relying on a constant-region primer. Each TCR beta library was derived from three nested multiplex PCR rounds that employed slightly modified ARM-PCR. The two initial PCR rounds, ten to eleven cycles each, used TRBV1-TRBV30 forward and C-beta reverse primers. One entry per CDR3 protein, called by TCRdb with MiXCR from the multiplex PCR reads. Among 300,000 to 400,000 distinct CDR3 sequences listed, 65% were seen once. The V and J ends lost 4 bases and 7 bases respectively, with 10 bases between them. This CDR3 has 11 residues. Germline loops: CDR1 GTSNPN, CDR2 SVGIG (reference sequence).

The chain carries TRBV30 and TRBJ1-1; no reliable D call. The specimen sequenced was peripheral blood. The receptor was isolated from a man aged 35-49 years with primary liver carcinoma and hepatitis B virus infection. CDR3 loop: CAWTPLNEAFL. CDR3 bases: TGTGCCTGGACTCCCCTTAATGAAGCTTTCCTT.